The subject of this entry is one T cell receptor (beta chain). The antigen is undetermined. This CDR3 is also generated by other DNA sequences in the sample. The germline V gene encodes CDR1 SEHNR and CDR2 FQNEAQ (reference sequence). V was cut by 1 base and J by 0 bases, with 6 bases left in between. CDR3 size: 14 residues. This sample was taken from a study of OX40 agonist ivuxolimab in advanced cancers. Whole-study findings and limits: On average, CD8+ T cells had more expanded clones than CD4+. Both blood CD4+ and CD8+ T cells showed clonal growth by week 6 at 0.1 to 3.0 mg/kg.

Measured with immunoSEQ multiplex PCR; TCRdb has only the in-frame clones, and not every one. This sample has some 52,000 clones, with approximately 88% found just once. The sequence came from an adult with an advanced solid tumor such as melanoma, head and neck, liver or kidney cancer. The starting material was CD4+ or CD8+ T cells sorted from blood, obtained in a trial of the OX40 agonist ivuxolimab. The J gene is TRBJ1-1, the V gene TRBV7-9; the D is unclear. The CDR3 DNA reads as TGTGCCAGCAGCTTAGGGGGTTTGAACACTGAAGCTTTCTTT. Translating gives CASSLGGLNTEAFF. The variable domain in full, completed from reference TRBV7-9 and TRBJ1-1, reads DTGVSQNPRHKITKRGQNVTFRCDPISEHNRLYWYRQTLGQGPEFLTYFQNEAQLEKSRLLSDRFSAERPKGSFSTLEIQRTEQGDSAMYLCASSLGGLNTEAFFGQGTRLTVV.